This T cell receptor (beta chain) was documented in a study of identical twins. TCRdb processed the 5' RACE reads anew with MiXCR; each CDR3 protein has one entry. The data contain 310,000 or so distinct CDR3 sequences, more than 8% of them seen just once; the ten biggest clones take up roughly 7%. This clonotype was recorded at least ten times. A further study also used this sample, focusing on yellow fever vaccine responses in identical twins.

Sequenced: CD8+ T cells sorted from blood. The sequence derives from a woman aged 18-29 years in good health.

The DNA for the CDR3 is TGTGCCAGCAGCACTTCAGGGGGCAATGGCTACACCTTC. Translation gives CASSTSGGNGYTF. The V call is TRBV9, the J call TRBJ1-2, with TRBD1 matching 8 bases. The CDR3 has 13 amino acids. Germline V CDR1 and CDR2: SGDLS, YYNGEE. Trimming at V came to 4 bases and at J to 6 bases, leaving 5 bases not matched to a gene.